This TCR beta chain derives from a study of T cells of healthy individuals. Trimming took 1 base from V and 9 from J, leaving 13 bases between them. The CDR3 spans 14 residues. Germline-derived CDR1 and CDR2 are SGHTA and FQGNSA. TCRdb re-called the 5' RACE reads through MiXCR, storing one row per CDR3 protein. Found here are roughly 87,000 distinct CDR3 sequences, approximately 15% of them singletons; the top ten hold 6.2%. The V call is TRBV7-2, the J call TRBJ2-1, with D perhaps assigned TRBD1 or TRBD2 (5 bases each). The source is a human donor in good health. CDR3 sequence reads: CASSLGGPWGEQFF. For the CDR3, the DNA is TGTGCCAGCAGCTTAGGGGGACCGTGGGGTGAGCAGTTCTTC.